The TCR beta chain under discussion was sequenced for a study of breast tumors, draining lymph nodes, adjacent tissues (dated by TCRdb to the mid-2010s). Background for the entire study: In breast cancer patients, the study compared the TCR beta repertoires of tumor, adjacent nontumor tissue and axillary lymph nodes. In human breast cancer, the study set out to assess how tumor, surrounding tissue and draining lymph node repertoires relate to one another and whether T cells might be exchanged between them.

Lymph node samples were obtained from the axillary draining lymph nodes of breast cancer patients. This clonotype was seen many times. This receptor's antigen is unknown. No per-base quality is available; no much larger clone lies one base away. Summary of the overall study and its limitations: Tumors showed preferential V and J gene usage, and their T-cell repertoire diversity fell below that of lymph nodes yet above that of nontumor tissue. Tumor and nontumor tissue repertoires were significantly more similar in luminal-like than in basal-like breast cancer. The conclusion that tumor T cells originate in lymph nodes was framed as consistent with a hypothesis rather than directly demonstrated. The data were considered consistent with the idea that most tumor T cells come from the lymph node and then expand in tumor tissue.

Sequencing took place on an Illumina HiSeq 2000. Multiplex PCR amplification was used to build the TCR beta chain libraries. High-throughput sequencing was used to analyze the amplified TCR beta chain products. The public reads were run again by TCRdb, first through fastp at Q25 and then through MiXCR, and only productive beta chains were kept. Rows with one shared CDR3 protein collapse into an entry with the most common genes and DNA. Present in this sample are some 120,000 distinct CDR3 sequences, 15% to 20% of which were seen just once. Around 3.5% of the sample is held by the ten biggest clonotypes. The V and J ends are trimmed by 5 bases and 5 bases, leaving 13 bases between them. Based on the germline V gene, the CDR1 and CDR2 sequences are MNHEY and SVGAGI. The CDR3 numbers 14 residues from cysteine through phenylalanine. The kept DNA is CDR3 alone, 42 bases in frame from the first base.

This clonotype originated in a female donor with breast cancer. Some clones in this sample may be carry-over from other donors' samples. Specimen: axillary lymph node tissue. The chain links TRBV6-5 with TRBJ1-5, with no reliable assignment of the D segment. CDR3 protein: CASSQWESDQPQHF. The base sequence is TGTGCCAGCAGTCAATGGGAGTCGGATCAGCCCCAGCATTTT.